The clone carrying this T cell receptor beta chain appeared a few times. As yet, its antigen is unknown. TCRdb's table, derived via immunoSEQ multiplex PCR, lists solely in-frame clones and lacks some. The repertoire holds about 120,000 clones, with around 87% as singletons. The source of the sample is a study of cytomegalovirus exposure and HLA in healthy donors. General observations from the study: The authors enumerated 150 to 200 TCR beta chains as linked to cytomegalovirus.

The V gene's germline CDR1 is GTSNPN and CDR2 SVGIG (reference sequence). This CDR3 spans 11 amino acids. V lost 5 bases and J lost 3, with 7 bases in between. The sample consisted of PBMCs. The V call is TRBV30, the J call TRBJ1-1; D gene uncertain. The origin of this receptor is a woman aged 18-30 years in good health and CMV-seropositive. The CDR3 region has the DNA TGTGCCTGGGGGCAAGACACTGAAGCTTTCTTT. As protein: CAWGQDTEAFF.